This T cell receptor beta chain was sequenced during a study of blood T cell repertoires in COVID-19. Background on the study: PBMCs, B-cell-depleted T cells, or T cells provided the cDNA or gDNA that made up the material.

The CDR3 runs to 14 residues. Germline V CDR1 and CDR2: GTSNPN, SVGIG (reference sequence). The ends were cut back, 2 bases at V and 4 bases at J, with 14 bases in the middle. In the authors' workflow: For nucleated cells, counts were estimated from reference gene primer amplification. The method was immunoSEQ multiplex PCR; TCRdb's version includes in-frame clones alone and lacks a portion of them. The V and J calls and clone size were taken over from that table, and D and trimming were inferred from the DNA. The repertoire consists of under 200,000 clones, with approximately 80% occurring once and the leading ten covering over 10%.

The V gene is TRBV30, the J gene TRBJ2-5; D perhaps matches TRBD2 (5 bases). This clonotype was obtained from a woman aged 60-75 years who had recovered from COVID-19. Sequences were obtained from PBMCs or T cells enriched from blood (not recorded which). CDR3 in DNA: TGTGCCTGGAGTTCACGGAGGATAGGAGAGACCCAGTACTTC. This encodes CAWSSRRIGETQYF.